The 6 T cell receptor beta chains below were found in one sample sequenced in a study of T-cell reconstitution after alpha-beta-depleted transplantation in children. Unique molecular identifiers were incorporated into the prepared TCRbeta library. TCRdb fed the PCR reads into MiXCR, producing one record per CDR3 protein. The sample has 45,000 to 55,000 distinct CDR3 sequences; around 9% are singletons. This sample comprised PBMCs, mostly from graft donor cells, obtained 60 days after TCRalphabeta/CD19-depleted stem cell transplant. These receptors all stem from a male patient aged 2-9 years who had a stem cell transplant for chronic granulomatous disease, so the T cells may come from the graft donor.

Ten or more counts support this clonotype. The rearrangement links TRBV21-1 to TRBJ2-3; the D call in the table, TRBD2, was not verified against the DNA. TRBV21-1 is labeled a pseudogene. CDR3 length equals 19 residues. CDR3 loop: CASSDYSGTRVEGPDTQYF. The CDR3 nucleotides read TGTGCCAGCAGCGATTACTCCGGGACTAGAGTGGAGGGGCCGGATACGCAGTATTTT.

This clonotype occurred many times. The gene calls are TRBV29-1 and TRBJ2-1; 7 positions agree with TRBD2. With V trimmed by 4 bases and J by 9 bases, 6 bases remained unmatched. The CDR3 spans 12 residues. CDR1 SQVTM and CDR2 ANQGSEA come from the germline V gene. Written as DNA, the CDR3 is TGCAGCGTTGTGGGAGGGACGGGTGAGCAGTTCTTC. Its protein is CSVVGGTGEQFF.

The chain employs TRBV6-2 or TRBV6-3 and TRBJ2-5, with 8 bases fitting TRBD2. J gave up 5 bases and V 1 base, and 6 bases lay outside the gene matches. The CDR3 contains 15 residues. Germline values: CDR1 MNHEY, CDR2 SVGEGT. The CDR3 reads CASSYLSGRAETQYF. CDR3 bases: TGTGCCAGCAGTTACTTATCCGGGAGGGCGGAGACCCAGTACTTC.

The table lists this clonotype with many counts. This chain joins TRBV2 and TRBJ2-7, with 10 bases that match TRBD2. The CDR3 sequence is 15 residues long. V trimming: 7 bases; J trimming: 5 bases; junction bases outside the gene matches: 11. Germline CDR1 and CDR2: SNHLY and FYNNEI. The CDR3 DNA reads TGTGCCAGCACGCGAATACTAGCGGGAACGAACGAGCAGTACTTC. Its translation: CASTRILAGTNEQYF.

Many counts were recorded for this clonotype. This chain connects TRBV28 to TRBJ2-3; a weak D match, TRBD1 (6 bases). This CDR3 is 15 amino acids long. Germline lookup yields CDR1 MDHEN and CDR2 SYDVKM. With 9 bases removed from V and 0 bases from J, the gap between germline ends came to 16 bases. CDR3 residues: CARFVRGSSTDTQYF. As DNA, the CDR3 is TGTGCCAGATTCGTCAGGGGCTCTAGCACAGATACGCAGTATTTT.

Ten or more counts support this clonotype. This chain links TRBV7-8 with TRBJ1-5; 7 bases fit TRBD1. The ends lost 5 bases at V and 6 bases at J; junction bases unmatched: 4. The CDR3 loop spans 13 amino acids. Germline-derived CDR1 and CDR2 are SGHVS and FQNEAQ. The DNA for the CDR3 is TGTGCCAGCAGCCCATACAGGGGTCAGCCCCAGCATTTT. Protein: CASSPYRGQPQHF.